This TCR beta chain was profiled in a study of T cells in Graves' hyperthyroidism and ophthalmopathy (dated by TCRdb to the late 2010s). The study in broad terms: Peripheral blood was sampled at the time of initial diagnosis, prior to any treatment. A discovery cohort of fewer than 110 patients, 43 with Graves' ophthalmopathy and about 60 with stable Graves' hyperthyroidism, was used to find distinguishing TCR V-J signatures. An independent validation cohort of about 20 hyperthyroidism patients and 17 patients who later progressed to ophthalmopathy tested prospective prediction of ophthalmopathy. For training and testing, the 100 or so patients in the discovery cohort were randomly divided in a 7:3 ratio. The study also compared thyroid tissue and blood T-cell repertoires from over 5 Graves' hyperthyroidism patients. Following sampling, methimazole starting at 30 mg daily was given to hyperthyroidism patients, and high-dose intravenous methylprednisolone was given to ophthalmopathy patients. According to the paper, TCR Vbeta CDR3 sequencing was carried out on about 140 peripheral blood samples, which came from some 41 ophthalmopathy, under 80 hyperthyroidism and roughly 17 progressor patients.

The TCR beta CDR3 regions were amplified from the RNA transcripts. The TCR CDR3 was subjected to a first round of RT-PCR using the HTBI primer set and the Qiagen OneStep RT-PCR kit. The libraries were constructed in a second round of multiplex PCR and then size-selected and purified. The libraries were sequenced on an Illumina HiSeq2000 using paired-end 100 bp reads. Turning to the authors' computational methods: SOAPnuke was used to process the raw data, with reads discarded if the reads contained adapters or uncalled bases, had a mean Phred below 15, or lacked an exact constant-primer or identifier match. High-quality paired reads were merged with COPE v1.2.5, and unique nucleotide sequences were defined as clonotypes. MiTCR v1.1 was used to align clonotypes to the IMGT TRBV, TRBD and TRBJ reference segments. The analysis was restricted to V-J combinations with a frequency above 0.0001, which together covered 99.2% of the repertoires. A TCS score was defined as the ratio of F50 (clonal expansion) to E x V (chaos), with BLOSUM62-based TCRdist applied between CDR3 peptides within each V-J. Welch's t-statistics and random forest reduced fewer than 550 V-J features to roughly 13, which were used in a naive Bayes classifier (R e1071). The public reads were reanalyzed by TCRdb: fastp trimming at Q25, MiXCR alignment, in-frame beta chains only. Each CDR3 protein appears once, grouped with its most common genes and DNA. V and J calls and clone size were set by TCRdb, not the authors. This sample has a few hundred thousand distinct CDR3 sequences in its table, and approximately 15% of those were observed once. The leading ten clones occupy about 33% of the sample.

The full study reports these points: Sample size was not statistically predetermined, and blinding of investigators to group allocation was not performed. In cross-validation, a model built on a 13 V-J signature told ophthalmopathy apart from stable hyperthyroidism with about 90% sensitivity and 81% to 82% specificity, and in testing the same model reached 80%/75%. During validation, the model predicted progression to ophthalmopathy a median of roughly 7.1 months ahead of onset, with 60% to 71% sensitivity and around 72% specificity. Most expanded thyroid clonotypes (frequency above 0.001) were also detected in blood, a finding suggesting that blood repertoires may reflect thyroid immune responses.

Stable Graves' hyperthyroidism was defined as the absence of progression to ophthalmopathy over 18 months of follow-up. Hyperthyroidism patients were aged 18 to 65 years and newly diagnosed, with disease duration of less than 2 months. Any patient with an uncontrolled infection, another autoimmune disease, pregnancy or lactation was excluded. Diagnoses relied on clinical symptoms, serum thyroxine and TRAb, thyroid ultrasound and orbital computed tomography. PBMCs were isolated from 10 ml of fresh peripheral blood by Ficoll-Paque density gradient centrifugation. Total RNA was extracted using Trizol reagent, and RNA quality was assessed on an Agilent 2100 Bioanalyzer. This clonotype was found many times. Its antigen remains undetermined. Base qualities were left out, and no much larger clone turns up one base away. From a lookup of the germline V gene, CDR1 and CDR2 are SNHLY and FYNNEI. The junction shows trimming of 4 bases on V and 7 bases on J, plus 6 bases between the germline ends. From the cysteine up to the phenylalanine, the CDR3 has a length of 11 residues. Only the CDR3 part of the read is kept: 33 bases, read in frame from the first base.

This sequence uses TRBV2 and TRBJ2-3; no D gene call is confident. The sequenced sample consisted of blood. This receptor was identified in a woman aged 25 to 39 with Graves' hyperthyroidism. The bases read TGTGCCAGCAGTGTTACGAATACGCAGTATTTT. Its translation is CASSVTNTQYF.